This T cell receptor (beta chain) is from a study of blood T cells in healthy people across ages. A second PCR, run for roughly 7 to 12 cycles, used a sample-barcoded 5' primer plus a J-beta primer mix. Template switching added a 12-random-nucleotide identifier to every cDNA molecule. TCRdb redid the calling of the 5' RACE reads with MiXCR, one entry per CDR3 protein. The sample shows 600,000 to 850,000 distinct CDR3 sequences, around a quarter of them seen only once. Approximately 9.2 milliliters was the volume of peripheral blood drawn from each donor. These data also featured in a second study, about T cells of mothers and their children. That publication notes: A few mothers and their six children, all healthy Caucasians, donated.

Sequencing used blood. The TCR originated in a boy between 5 and 17 years old in good health.

The DNA for the CDR3 is TGTGCCAGCAGCCAAGAGTTCAGGGGGCATGAAGCTTTCTTT. It yields the protein CASSQEFRGHEAFF. The chain carries TRBV3-1 and TRBJ1-1, with 8 positions matching TRBD1. This CDR3 spans 14 amino acids. After removal of 0 bases from V and 7 bases from J, the junction contained 4 bases not matched to a gene. Germline CDR1 and CDR2: LGHDT and YNNKEL (reference sequence).